The rows below give T cell receptor delta chains drawn from one sample of a study of gamma-delta T cells after stem cell transplantation. TCRdb re-called clones from the RT-PCR reads via CATT. The profile shows 2,500 to 3,500 delta-chain clones, 7% to 9.5% of them singletons. Sequenced material: gamma-delta T cells. The receptors derive from a human donor. It is not recorded whose cells these are; they may come from a transplant donor. Both conserved end residues are part of each CDR3. Fields, in order: D gene, clone size, J gene, V gene, CDR3 DNA, CDR3 protein. D genes are given only for firm matches. Size is omitted from some rows. Given values are once, few, many or a class for expanded clones.

>TRDD3|large|TRDJ2|TRDV2
TGTGCCTGTGACCTACTGGGGGATACAGCACAACTCTTCTTT
CACDLLGDTAQLFF
>TRDD3|NA|TRDJ2|TRDV1
TGTGCTCTTGGGGAGCCGTGGGCGACTGGGGGGAGGATAAAAGCTTTGACAGCACAACTCTTCTTT
CALGEPWATGGRIKALTAQLFF
>NA|few|TRDJ3|TRDV2
TGTGCCTGTGACACACTGGGGGACACCCGACAGATGTTTTTC
CACDTLGDTRQMFF
>TRDD3|large|TRDJ3|TRDV2
TGTGCCTGTGACGTACTGGGGGATCGTCCAAGCTCCTGGGACACCCGACAGATGTTTTTC
CACDVLGDRPSSWDTRQMFF
>TRDD3|large|TRDJ3|TRDV2
TGTGCCTGTGACAGTACTGGGGGATACTGGGACACCCGACAGATGTTTTTC
CACDSTGGYWDTRQMFF
>NA|medium-sized|TRDJ1|TRDV3
TGTGCCTACACATCGCTTCCGACTTGCACCGATAAACTCATCTTT
CAYTSLPTCTDKLIF
>TRDD3|few|TRDJ1|TRDV1
TGTGCTCTTGGGGATTCCCCTACAACGGTCTACTGGGGGATACAGACCGATAAACTCATCTTT
CALGDSPTTVYWGIQTDKLIF
>TRDD3|medium-sized|TRDJ1|TRDV1
TGTGCTCTTGGGGTACGGGGGGATTCCTGCGATAAACTCATCTTT
CALGVRGDSCDKLIF
>TRDD3|medium-sized|TRDJ3|TRDV2
TGTGCCTGTGACACCTGGACTGGGGGATACGCTCCCTCAAGCTCCTGGGACACCCGACAGATGTTTTTC
CACDTWTGGYAPSSSWDTRQMFF
>TRDD3|medium-sized|TRDJ1|TRDV2
TGTGCCTGTGACCGCCGTACTGGGGGATACTGCCAACTCATCTTT
CACDRRTGGYCQLIF
>NA|few|TRDJ1|TRDV1
TGTGCTCTTGGGGAACTTGGATCTTCCGCCCTCTTCACCGATAAACTCATCTTT
CALGELGSSALFTDKLIF
>TRDD3|large|TRDJ1|TRDV2
TGTGCCTGTGACTCCCTACTACTGGGGGAACGGTACACCGATAAACTCATCTTT
CACDSLLLGERYTDKLIF
>NA|medium-sized|TRDJ1|TRDV1
TGTGCTCTTGGGGAACCTTCCTACCCTTACTGGGGGAACGACCCGTACACCGATAAACTCATCTTT
CALGEPSYPYWGNDPYTDKLIF
>TRDD3|medium-sized|TRDJ1|TRDV1
TGTGCTCTTGGGGAAAGGCCCCTGCGTACCAACTGGGGGATTTTAACCGATAAACTCATCTTT
CALGERPLRTNWGILTDKLIF
>TRDD3|NA|TRDJ1|TRDV1
TGTGCTCTTGGGACTCCGCGGTTCCTTGTACTGGGGGATAGGAATAAACTCATCTTT
CALGTPRFLVLGDRNKLIF
>TRDD3|large|TRDJ2|TRDV2
TGTGCCTGTGACACCGTTGGGGATAAGGTAGCACAACTCTTCTTT
CACDTVGDKVAQLFF
>NA|few|TRDJ3|TRDV2
TGTGCCTGTGACAGAGTGGGGTTACAGGACTGGGACACCCGACAGATGTTTTTC
CACDRVGLQDWDTRQMFF
>TRDD3|NA|TRDJ3|TRDV2
TGTGCCTGTGACACCGGGGGATACTCCCGGGACACCCGACAGATGTTTTTC
CACDTGGYSRDTRQMFF
>TRDD3|large|TRDJ1|TRDV2
TGTGCCTGTGACACCTGGGGGATACGCAAACTCATCTTT
CACDTWGIRKLIF
>TRDD3|few|TRDJ1|TRDV2
TGTGCCTGGGCCGTCCGGGGGATAGGCAAACTCATCTTT
CAWAVRGIGKLIF
>NA|NA|TRDJ1|TRDV1
TGTGCTCTTGGGGAACTTAAGCCTTCCTACGGTACCTTGACTGGGGGAGTGACTTACACCGATAAACTCATCTTT
CALGELKPSYGTLTGGVTYTDKLIF
>TRDD3|few|TRDJ2|TRDV1
TGTGCTCCTGGGGACCCCCGGAGCTACCCTGCTGACTGGGGGATACGCCCTACACCTCTACAACTCTTCTTT
CAPGDPRSYPADWGIRPTPLQLFF
>TRDD3|medium-sized|TRDJ1|TRDV3
TGTGCCTTGCGCAGAAACCCCTGGGCCGGGGGATACCGGTACACCGATAAACTCATCTTT
CALRRNPWAGGYRYTDKLIF